This TCR beta chain appears in the sequencing data of a study of response to subunit inactivated influenza vaccine. This clonotype showed up many times. No antigen is known for it. TCRdb recomputed calls from the RT-PCR reads with MiXCR, one row per CDR3 protein. The sample lists 500,000 to 550,000 distinct CDR3 sequences; around 7.7% were seen once. Trimming cost V 6 bases and J 0 bases; bases outside gene matches: 2. Per the germline V gene, CDR1 is ENHRY and CDR2 is SYGVKD. CDR3 length equals 14 residues. Notes on the study in general: Each seasonal flu vaccination may recruit only limited new T cells, authors suggested.

The V call is TRBV10-3, the J call TRBJ1-1; 9 positions agree with TRBD1. This sample comprised PBMCs from blood, obtained roughly 24 months after vaccination. The sequence was collected from a man in his fifties or sixties who received an inactivated influenza vaccine. The CDR3 is CAIRRTGVNTEAFF. CDR3 sequence (DNA): TGTGCCATCAGGAGGACAGGGGTGAACACTGAAGCTTTCTTT.